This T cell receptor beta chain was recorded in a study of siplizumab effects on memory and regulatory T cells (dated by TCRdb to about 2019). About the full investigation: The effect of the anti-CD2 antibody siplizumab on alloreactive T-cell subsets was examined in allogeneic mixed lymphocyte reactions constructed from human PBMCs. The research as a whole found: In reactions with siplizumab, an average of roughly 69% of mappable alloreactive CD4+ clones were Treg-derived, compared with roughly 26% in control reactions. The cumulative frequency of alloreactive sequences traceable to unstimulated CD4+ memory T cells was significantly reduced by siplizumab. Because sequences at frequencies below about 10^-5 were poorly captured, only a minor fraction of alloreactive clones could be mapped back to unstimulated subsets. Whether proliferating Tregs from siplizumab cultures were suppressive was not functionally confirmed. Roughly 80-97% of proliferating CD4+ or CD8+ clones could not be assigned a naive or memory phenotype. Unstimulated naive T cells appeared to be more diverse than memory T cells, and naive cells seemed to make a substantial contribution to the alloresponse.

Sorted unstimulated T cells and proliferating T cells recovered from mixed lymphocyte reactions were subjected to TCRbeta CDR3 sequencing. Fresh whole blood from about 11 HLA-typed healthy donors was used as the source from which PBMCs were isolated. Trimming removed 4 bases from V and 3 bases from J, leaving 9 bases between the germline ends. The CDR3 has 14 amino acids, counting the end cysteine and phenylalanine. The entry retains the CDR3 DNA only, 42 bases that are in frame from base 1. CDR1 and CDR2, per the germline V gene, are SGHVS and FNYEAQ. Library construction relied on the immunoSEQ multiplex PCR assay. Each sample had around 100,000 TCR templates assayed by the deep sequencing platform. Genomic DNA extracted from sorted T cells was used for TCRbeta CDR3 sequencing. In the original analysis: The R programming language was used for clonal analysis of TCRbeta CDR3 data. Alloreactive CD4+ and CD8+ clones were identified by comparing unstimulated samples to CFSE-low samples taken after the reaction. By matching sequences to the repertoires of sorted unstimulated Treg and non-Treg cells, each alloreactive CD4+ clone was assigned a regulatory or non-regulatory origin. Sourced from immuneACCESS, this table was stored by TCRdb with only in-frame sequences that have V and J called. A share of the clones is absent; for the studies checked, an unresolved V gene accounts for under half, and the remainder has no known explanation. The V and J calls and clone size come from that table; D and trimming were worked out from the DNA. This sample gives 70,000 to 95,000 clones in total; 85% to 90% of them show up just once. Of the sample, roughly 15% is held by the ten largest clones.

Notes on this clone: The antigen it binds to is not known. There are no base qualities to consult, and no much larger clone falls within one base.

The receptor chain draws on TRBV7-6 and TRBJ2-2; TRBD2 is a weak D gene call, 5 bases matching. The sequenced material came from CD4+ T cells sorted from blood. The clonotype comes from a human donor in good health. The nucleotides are TGTGCCAGCAGCTGGGCAGCGGACACCGGGGAGCTGTTTTTT. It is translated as CASSWAADTGELFF.